These 8 T cell receptor beta chains came from one sample sequenced in a study of T cell clonality in common variable immunodeficiency. The method was immunoSEQ multiplex PCR; TCRdb's version includes in-frame clones alone and lacks a portion of them. Recorded here are about 43,000 clones, none singletons. Material for sequencing was peripheral blood mononuclear cells. The receptors here all came from a person aged 18 to 75 in good health.

This clone was detected only a few times. The CDR3 goes on 3 residues after the read ends, and that part is filled in from the germline J gene. The chain combines TRBV5-1 with TRBJ2-3; a possible D gene is TRBD2 (6 bases). Trimming stripped 5 bases from V and 1 base from J, with 17 bases between. This CDR3 is 16 amino acids long. From germline, CDR1 is SGHRS and CDR2 YFSETQ. CDR3 DNA, as far as it was read: TGCGCCAGCAGTTTTGATGGGGGGATCGGCACAGATACG. Its translation is CASSFDGGIGTDT. The whole CDR3 protein reads CASSFDGGIGTDTQYF.

This clone turned up a few times. This sequence may be a read error, since a much larger clone differs from it by one base. Coverage ceases 3 residues before the CDR3 finishes, and the germline J gene fills in the end. Distinct nucleotide sequences in the sample also encode this CDR3. This chain connects TRBV18 to TRBJ2-1; 8 bases line up with TRBD1. This CDR3 comprises 14 residues. Unmatched junction bases numbered 9, after V lost 6 bases and J lost 8 bases. Germline CDR1 is KGHSH and CDR2 is LQKENI. Incomplete CDR3 DNA: TGTGCCAGCTCCCCATCGGGGACAGGATATGAG. It specifies CASSPSGTGYE. The entire CDR3 reads CASSPSGTGYEQFF.

This clone has at least ten counts. Sequencing ends 3 residues short of the CDR3 end; the germline J gene provides the rest. This CDR3 is also generated by other DNA sequences in the sample. The V gene is TRBV9, the J gene TRBJ1-1; D may be TRBD1 (6 bases). The CDR3 is made up of 15 amino acids. The germline gives CDR1 SGDLS, CDR2 YYNGEE. Trimming removed 2 bases at V and 2 bases at J, with 13 bases between. The CDR3 is CASSVGTTPNTEAFF. CDR3 DNA (partial): TGTGCCAGCAGCGTCGGGACAACCCCAAACACTGAA. Based on the CDR3 plus reference TRBV9 and TRBJ1-1, the full variable domain is DSGVTQTPKHLITATGQRVTLRCSPRSGDLSVYWYQQSLDQGLQFLIQYYNGEERAKGNILERFSAQQFPDLHSELNLSSLELGDSALYFCASSVGTTPNTEAFFGQGTRLTVV.

This clone was found a few times. The CDR3 end falls 3 residues outside the read, so it is completed with the germline J gene. This chain links TRBV7-3 with TRBJ1-2; possibly TRBD1 for D (5 bases). In germline, CDR1 is SGHTA, CDR2 FQGTGA. The CDR3 length is 15 residues. Incomplete CDR3 DNA: TGTGCCAGCAGCCCTCGGGGACTCTACTGGGATGAC. Translating it yields CASSPRGLYWDD. The whole CDR3 is CASSPRGLYWDDYTF.

This clone has at least ten counts. The read ends 3 residues shy of where the CDR3 ends; the end is completed using the germline J gene. The chain has TRBV12-3 or TRBV12-4 and TRBJ2-7; D is perhaps TRBD1 (6 bases). The CDR3 sequence is 14 residues long. V gave up 5 bases and J gave up 2 bases, with 13 bases separating them. This chain's CDR3 is CASSRGTGPYEQYF. CDR3 DNA, as far as it was read: TGTGCCAGCAGTAGGGGGACGGGCCCCTACGAG.

Ten or more counts support this clone. With the read ending 3 residues before the CDR3 end, the germline J gene is used to fill in that end. This rearrangement joins TRBV6-2 or TRBV6-3 to TRBJ1-1; unclear D gene. This CDR3 has 12 residues. Trimming cost V 4 bases and J 1 base, with 4 bases left between them. Germline V gene data show CDR1 as MNHEY and CDR2 as SVGEGT. The CDR3 loop reads CASSSRNTEAFF. The DNA read from the CDR3 is TGTGCCAGCAGTTCTCGGAACACTGAA.

This clone was seen repeatedly, ten times or more. The CDR3 end is not reached by the read, which stops 3 residues before it; the germline J gene fills it in. This chain links TRBV20-1 with TRBJ2-1, with 14 bases identical to TRBD2. The junction had 19 bases not matched to a gene; V was cut back by 4 bases and J by 8 bases. CDR3 length: 19 amino acids. CDR1 is DFQATT and CDR2 is SNEGSKA in the germline V gene (reference sequence). The CDR3 DNA, read in part, is TGCAGTGCTACTAAACTGGGACTAGCGGGGGTTCTCGGGAAGGATGAG. Translating gives CSATKLGLAGVLGKDE. The complete CDR3 reads CSATKLGLAGVLGKDEQFF.

This clone has at least ten counts. The read is 3 residues too short to cover the CDR3 end, so that end is filled in from the germline J gene. The genes are TRBV12-3 or TRBV12-4 and TRBJ2-1; D is uncertain. Trimming shortened V by 5 bases and J by 4 bases, and 6 bases separated the two germline ends. CDR3 size: 12 residues. Here the CDR3 reads CASSPAYNEQFF. The DNA read from the CDR3 is TGTGCCAGCAGTCCAGCGTACAATGAG.